The clone carrying this TCR beta chain was seen ten or more times. What it binds is not known. TCRdb reprocessed the 5' RACE reads with MiXCR, giving one entry per CDR3 protein. The sample has some 38,000 distinct CDR3 sequences, around 3% seen once; the top ten hold approximately 2.9%. These data belong to a study of CD8 T cells in ankylosing spondylitis. Study findings and constraints: What appeared characteristic of ankylosing spondylitis blood was a TCR beta motif of 7 or 8 highly homologous variants.

CDR1 SGDLS and CDR2 YYNGEE come from the germline V gene. The CDR3 has 14 residues. With 0 bases removed from V and 1 base from J, the gap between germline ends came to 4 bases. The sequence derives from a male donor with ankylosing spondylitis or in good health (not recorded which). Sequencing used blood, either unsorted or a sorted T cell fraction (not recorded which). The chain recombines TRBV9 with TRBJ2-2; D not certain. The CDR3 region is CASSVVVNTGELFF. As DNA, the CDR3 is TGTGCCAGCAGCGTAGTGGTGAACACCGGGGAGCTGTTTTTT.